These 8 T cell receptor beta chains were all obtained from the same sample, sequenced in a study of blood T cell repertoires in COVID-19. Libraries were prepared by immunoSEQ multiplex PCR; TCRdb keeps only in-frame clonotypes and omits some of them. The repertoire includes approximately 170,000 clones, 80% to 90% of them detected once, and 3.5% to 4% sits in the top ten. The sequenced sample consisted of peripheral blood. These TCRs come from a woman between 70 and 85 years old with acute or convalescent COVID-19.

The chain joins TRBV30 to TRBJ1-4, with D possibly TRBD1 on 5 matching bases. Germline V gene data show CDR1 as GTSNPN and CDR2 as SVGIG (reference sequence). Trimming cost V 0 bases and J 1 base, with 9 bases left between them. The CDR3 contains 15 residues. The CDR3 nucleotides read TGTGCCTGGAGTGTACGACAGATAACTAATGAAAAACTGTTTTTT. It specifies CAWSVRQITNEKLFF.

This clone occurred a few times. The rearrangement uses TRBV9 and TRBJ1-3; TRBD1 is a possible D gene (5 bases). The CDR3 sequence is 14 residues long. Germline V gives CDR1 SGDLS, CDR2 YYNGEE. V dropped 0 bases and J dropped 4 bases, with 8 bases sitting between them. The CDR3 nucleotides are TGTGCCAGCAGCGTAGCGGCAGGGGGAAACACCATATATTTT. Amino acid sequence: CASSVAAGGNTIYF.

The chain links TRBV2 to TRBJ1-1; maybe TRBD1 (5 bases). The CDR3 contains 14 residues. Trimming removed 3 bases at V and 3 bases at J, with 11 bases between. Germline CDR1 reads SNHLY; CDR2 reads FYNNEI. The CDR3 spells CASSEQGGYTEAFF. The CDR3 bases are TGTGCCAGCAGTGAGCAGGGCGGTTACACTGAAGCTTTCTTT.

This clone was found once. CDR3 sequence: CAWSVPFGGSSYNSPLHF. As DNA, the CDR3 is TGTGCCTGGAGTGTACCGTTTGGTGGGAGCTCCTATAATTCACCCCTCCACTTT. This chain uses TRBV30 with TRBJ1-6, with no clear D. Germline V gene lookup returns CDR1 GTSNPN and CDR2 SVGIG (reference sequence). This CDR3 has 18 amino acids. Between the trimmed V and J ends, which lost 0 bases and 0 bases, there was a span of 15 bases.

The chain has TRBV3-1 (or the pseudogene TRBV3-2) and TRBJ2-5, with D perhaps TRBD1 (6 bases). This CDR3 spans 15 amino acids. Trimming removed 1 base from V and 1 base from J, with 10 bases in between. CDR1 and CDR2 from the germline V gene are LGHDT and YNNKEL (reference sequence). The CDR3 region is CASSQGTGTQETQYF. In DNA form, the CDR3 reads TGTGCCAGCAGCCAAGGAACAGGGACCCAAGAGACCCAGTACTTC.

The CDR3 DNA sequence: TGTGCCAGCAGTTTACTAGCGGGAGCAGGCTACGAGCAGTACTTC. This translates into CASSLLAGAGYEQYF. This chain connects TRBV27 to TRBJ2-7, with 10 bases aligning to TRBD2. The CDR3 spans 15 residues. In germline, CDR1 is MNHEY, CDR2 SMNVEV (reference sequence). V gave up 2 bases and J gave up 3 bases; unmatched junction bases: 4.

The chain carries TRBV12-2 and TRBJ2-1; the table's D call of TRBD2 was not tested on the DNA. TRBV12-2 represents a pseudogene. The CDR3 runs 18 residues. This chain's CDR3 is CASRLAWPRRSSYNEQFF. The CDR3 nucleotides read TGTGCAAGTCGCTTAGCGTGGCCCCGCCGGAGCTCCTACAATGAGCAGTTCTTC.

The sample holds one count of this clone. The chain uses TRBV5-1 and TRBJ2-1, with D possibly TRBD1 on 6 matching bases. The germline V and J ends were trimmed by 6 bases and 0 bases, with 10 bases remaining between them. Germline CDR1 and CDR2: SGHRS and YFSETQ. The CDR3 has 14 residues. The CDR3 region is CASTPGVSYNEQFF. CDR3 DNA: TGCGCCAGCACCCCAGGGGTCTCCTACAATGAGCAGTTCTTC.